The sequence of this TCR beta chain was determined in a study of blood T cell repertoires in COVID-19. Germline V gene lookup returns CDR1 MGHRA and CDR2 YSYEKL. CDR3 length: 14 amino acids. V was clipped by 4 bases and J by 6 bases; unmatched bases: 3. Data came from immunoSEQ multiplex PCR; TCRdb stores just in-frame clones and leaves some out. Among 200,000 to 250,000 clones listed, about 83% were seen once. This TCR was sampled from a woman between 45 and 60 years old with acute or convalescent COVID-19. The chain uses TRBV4-1 and TRBJ2-2; TRBD1 aligns across 9 bases. Sequenced: peripheral blood. The CDR3 protein is CASSLRQGAGELFF. CDR3 bases: TGCGCCAGCAGCCTGCGACAGGGGGCCGGGGAGCTGTTTTTT.